The 8 T cell receptor beta chains below all came from one sample that was sequenced in a study of cytomegalovirus exposure and HLA in healthy donors. This PCR relied on a set of 60 Vbeta primers and 13 Jbeta primers. Libraries were prepared by immunoSEQ multiplex PCR; TCRdb keeps only in-frame clonotypes and omits some of them. The table records around 190,000 clones, 80% of them present only once. Sequencing was done on a sample of PBMCs. Receptors were obtained from a man aged 35-49 years in good health and CMV-seronegative.

This chain connects TRBV5-8 to TRBJ2-7; 8 nucleotides match TRBD2. This CDR3 is built from 15 residues. V shed 2 bases and J 2 bases; nucleotides not matched to a gene: 6. CDR1 SGHTS and CDR2 YDEGEE come from the germline V gene. The CDR3 DNA is TGTGCCAGCAGCTTTCCCGGGACTAGTCCCTACGAGCAGTACTTC. It codes for CASSFPGTSPYEQYF.

The CDR3 nucleotides are TGCGCCAGCAGCTTGGTGGAGGGAACGCGCTACACCTTC. Protein product: CASSLVEGTRYTF. The chain has TRBV5-1 and TRBJ1-2; no reliable D call. Germline V lookup: CDR1 SGHRS, CDR2 YFSETQ. V lost 0 bases and J lost 9, with 12 bases in between. This CDR3 has 13 residues. Drawing the rest from reference TRBV5-1 and TRBJ1-2, the complete variable domain is KAGVTQTPRYLIKTRGQQVTLSCSPISGHRSVSWYQQTPGQGLQFLFEYFSETQRNKGNFPGRFSGRQFSNSRSEMNVSTLELGDSALYLCASSLVEGTRYTFGSGTRLTVV.

V and J are TRBV6-6 and TRBJ1-2; possibly TRBD1 for D (5 bases). Germline values: CDR1 MNHNY, CDR2 SVGAGI (reference sequence). CDR3 length: 15 residues. V gave up 6 bases and J gave up 0 bases, with 14 bases separating them. This chain's CDR3 is CASSKSVTANYGYTF. For the CDR3, the DNA is TGTGCCAGCAGCAAGAGTGTGACAGCTAACTATGGCTACACCTTC.

The gene calls are TRBV7-2 and TRBJ2-7; 9 nucleotides align to TRBD1. Germline V gene lookup returns CDR1 SGHTA and CDR2 FQGNSA. The V and J ends lost 3 bases and 3 bases, in that order; junction bases with no gene match: 3. The CDR3 is 14 amino acids. The CDR3 loop reads CASSLDRGRYEQYF. The CDR3 DNA reads as TGTGCCAGCAGCTTGGACAGGGGTCGCTACGAGCAGTACTTC.

This chain uses TRBV5-1 with TRBJ1-1; TRBD1 is a possible D gene (5 bases). The CDR3 has 15 residues. V gave up 4 bases and J gave up 1 base, with 14 bases separating them. Germline assignment: CDR1 SGHRS and CDR2 YFSETQ. The CDR3 loop is CASSPAGGRNTEAFF. The CDR3 nucleotides are TGCGCCAGCAGCCCCGCGGGGGGGAGGAACACTGAAGCTTTCTTT.

This chain joins TRBV4-3 and TRBJ2-5; D may be TRBD1 (6 bases). This CDR3 comprises 17 residues. V lost 0 bases, J lost 4 bases, and 18 bases lay in between. Germline CDR1 LGHNA, CDR2 YSLEER. In DNA form, the CDR3 reads TGCGCCAGCAGCCAAGAAGCAGGGGCGTCCACAGGAGAGACCCAGTACTTC. This gives the protein CASSQEAGASTGETQYF.

The CDR3 DNA is TGCGCCAGCCGCCAGGGGGATACGCAGTATTTT. Protein sequence: CASRQGDTQYF. The V and J genes are TRBV10-2 and TRBJ2-3; the D gene is possibly TRBD1 (6 bases). The germline V and J ends were trimmed by 8 bases and 6 bases, with 9 bases remaining between them. The germline gives CDR1 WSHSY, CDR2 SAAADI. This CDR3 is 11 amino acids long.

The gene calls are TRBV15 and TRBJ2-7; TRBD1 matches 8 bases. Germline trimming cut 3 bases from V and 12 bases from J; bases unmatched to any gene: 16. Germline V lookup: CDR1 LNHNV, CDR2 YYDKDF (reference sequence). This CDR3 comprises 15 residues. CDR3 nucleotides: TGTGCCACCAGCAGGGGCGACAGGGGTCCCCTCCTAAGGTACTTC. It yields the protein CATSRGDRGPLLRYF.